A selection of T cell receptor beta chains follows, all from one sample in a study of graft-versus-host responses after intestinal transplantation. These receptors have no identified antigens. This table comes from immunoSEQ multiplex PCR, and its TCRdb copy is limited to in-frame clones, with some not included. This table has about 100,000 clones, more than 75% appearing once. Sequences were derived from unstimulated CD4+ T cells sorted from spleen or lymph node cells, sampled before transplant. These receptors were collected from a human donor who was the organ donor for an intestinal transplant. Both conserved end residues are part of each CDR3. The D gene is left open where the match is weak. Only some rows state a clone size, as once, few, many or a class for expanded clones.

>-|TRBJ2-1|TRBD2|TRBV29-1
TGCAGCGTTGCTAGCGGGGGGGCGGGCGAGCAGTTCTTC
CSVASGGAGEQFF
>-|TRBJ2-3|TRBD2|TRBV19
TGTGCCAGTAGTAAGGGACTAGCGGGGCCTTCCGATACGCAGTATTTT
CASSKGLAGPSDTQYF
>few|TRBJ2-5|-|TRBV28
TGTGCCAGCAGATCCCGAGGGGGGTTTTTGGAGACCCAGTACTTC
CASRSRGGFLETQYF
>-|TRBJ2-1|-|TRBV30
TGTGCCTGGAGTCTCCGGATTTACAATGAGCAGTTCTTC
CAWSLRIYNEQFF
>-|TRBJ2-7|-|TRBV28
TGTGCCAGCAGTTTCCACGAGCAGTACTTC
CASSFHEQYF
>-|TRBJ2-3|-|TRBV19
TGTGCCAGTAGTACTTCACACACAGATACGCAGTATTTT
CASSTSHTDTQYF
>-|TRBJ2-7|TRBD2|TRBV28
TGTGCCAGCGGTATAACTTCATCTAGCGGGGGGGCCTACGAGCAGTACTTC
CASGITSSSGGAYEQYF
>-|TRBJ1-3|-|TRBV6-5
TGTGCCAGCAGTTACTCTCGCTGGGGAAACACCATATATTTT
CASSYSRWGNTIYF
>-|TRBJ2-5|-|TRBV11-3
TGTGCCAGCAGCTCTACCGGGGGCACGCAAGAGACCCAGTACTTC
CASSSTGGTQETQYF
>-|TRBJ1-2|TRBD1|TRBV5-1
TGCGCCAGCAGCCCTGGGACAGGGGGCAGGAATTCGTATGGCTACACCTTC
CASSPGTGGRNSYGYTF
>once|TRBJ1-6|-|TRBV2
TGTGCCAGCAGTATCGCCAGGGCCTCATCACCCCTCCACTTT
CASSIARASSPLHF
>-|TRBJ2-2|-|TRBV6-5
TGTGCCAGCAGTTATGCCGGGGAGCTGTTTTTT
CASSYAGELFF
>-|TRBJ1-5|-|TRBV19
TGTGCCAGTAGTGCCCAACCTATAGGAGGGCAGCCCCAGCATTTT
CASSAQPIGGQPQHF
>-|TRBJ2-1|TRBD2|TRBV11-2
TGTGCCAGCAGCACAAGACTAGCGGGGGGGGTCGGCAATGAGCAGTTCTTC
CASSTRLAGGVGNEQFF
>-|TRBJ2-1|TRBD2|TRBV5-4
TGTGCCAGCAGCTTGGGGTCGACTAGCGGGGGAGGTGAGCAGTTCTTC
CASSLGSTSGGGEQFF
>-|TRBJ2-1|TRBD2|TRBV5-1
TGCGCCAGCAGCTATGGGGGGGGGAATCCACCCAATGAGCAGTTCTTC
CASSYGGGNPPNEQFF
>-|TRBJ2-2|-|TRBV6-1
TGTGCCAGCAGTGATAGACATCCCGGGGAGCTGTTTTTT
CASSDRHPGELFF
>once|TRBJ1-5|TRBD1|TRBV5-6
TGTGCCAGCAGCTGGACAGGGGGCAATCAGCCCCAGCATTTT
CASSWTGGNQPQHF
>-|TRBJ1-5|TRBD1|TRBV5-7
TGTGCCAGCAGCTTGTCAGGGGGAAGCAATCAGCCCCAGCATTTT
CASSLSGGSNQPQHF
>-|TRBJ2-7|TRBD1|TRBV6-1
TGTGCCAGCCTCGGACAGGGTTATTCCTACGAGCAGTACTTC
CASLGQGYSYEQYF
>-|TRBJ2-7|-|TRBV6-5
TGTGCCAGCAGTGAAGCCCCGGGCGAGCAGTACTTC
CASSEAPGEQYF
>-|TRBJ1-1|-|TRBV7-2
TGTGCCAGCAGCTTATTTTTCTCGAACACTGAAGCTTTCTTT
CASSLFFSNTEAFF
>-|TRBJ1-1|-|TRBV20-1
TGCAGTGCTCGAGGGGGTGGAGCTTTCTTT
CSARGGGAFF
>-|TRBJ1-1|TRBD1|TRBV5-4
TGTGCCAGCAGCAATACAGGGGGCACTGAAGCTTTCTTT
CASSNTGGTEAFF
>-|TRBJ1-6|TRBD1|TRBV6-1
TGTGCCAGCGGCAGGGGGGAATCACCCCTCCACTTT
CASGRGESPLHF
>-|TRBJ1-5|TRBD1|TRBV6-5
TGTGCCAGCAGGGGACAGGGATATCAGCCCCAGCATTTT
CASRGQGYQPQHF
>-|TRBJ2-7|TRBD1|TRBV19
TGTGCCACCGGGACAGCCGCATCCTACGAGCAGTACTTC
CATGTAASYEQYF
>-|TRBJ2-7|-|TRBV30
TGTGCCTGGAGTGTGGGGGTTCGCACCTACGAGCAGTACTTC
CAWSVGVRTYEQYF
>-|TRBJ2-7|TRBD2|TRBV11-2
TGTGCCAGCAGCCCAAGGCGGGGGGTTAACCTTCCCTACGAGCAGTACTTC
CASSPRRGVNLPYEQYF
>-|TRBJ2-7|-|TRBV28
TGTGCCAGCAGATGGAGGGGAGTACAGGGGCGCTACGAGCAGTACTTC
CASRWRGVQGRYEQYF
>-|TRBJ2-7|-|TRBV7-2
TGTGCCAGCAGCTTGTCCGGGACAAGTAGCTACGAGCAGTACTTC
CASSLSGTSSYEQYF
>-|TRBJ1-3|-|TRBV7-3
TGTGCCAGCAGCTTAACGCCAGGGACTGGAAACACCATATATTTT
CASSLTPGTGNTIYF
>-|TRBJ2-2|-|TRBV9
TGTGCCAGCAGCTTCAGAAGCGTTGGGGAGCTGTTTTTT
CASSFRSVGELFF
>-|TRBJ1-1|-|TRBV15
TGTGCCACCAGCAGAGCGTGGGTGACTGAAGCTTTCTTT
CATSRAWVTEAFF
>-|TRBJ2-3|-|TRBV2
TGTGCCAGCAGTGGGTTGGCGGGACGGCCAGATACGCAGTATTTT
CASSGLAGRPDTQYF
>-|TRBJ2-5|-|TRBV5-1
TGCGCCAGCAGCTTGAAAGGAGAGATCCAGTACTTC
CASSLKGEIQYF
>few|TRBJ1-2|-|TRBV7-9
TGTGCCAGCAGCCGAGGGGTGGGGTCTGGCTACACCTTC
CASSRGVGSGYTF